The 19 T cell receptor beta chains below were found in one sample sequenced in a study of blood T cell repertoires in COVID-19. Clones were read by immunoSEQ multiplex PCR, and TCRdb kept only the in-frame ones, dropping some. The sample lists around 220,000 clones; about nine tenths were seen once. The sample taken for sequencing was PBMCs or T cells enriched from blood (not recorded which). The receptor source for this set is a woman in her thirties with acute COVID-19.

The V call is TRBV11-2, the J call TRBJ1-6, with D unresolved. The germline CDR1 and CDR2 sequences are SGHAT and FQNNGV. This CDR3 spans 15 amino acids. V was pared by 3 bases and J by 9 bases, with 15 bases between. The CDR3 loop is CASSFSTDGRSPLHF. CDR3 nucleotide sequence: TGTGCCAGCAGCTTTTCCACCGATGGGCGTTCACCCCTCCACTTT.

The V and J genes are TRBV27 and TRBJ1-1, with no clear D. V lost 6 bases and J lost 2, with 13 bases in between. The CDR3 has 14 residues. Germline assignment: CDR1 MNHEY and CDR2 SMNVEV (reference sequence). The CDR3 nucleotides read TGTGCCAGCAGCCTCCACGGGGTTAACACTGAAGCTTTCTTT. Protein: CASSLHGVNTEAFF.

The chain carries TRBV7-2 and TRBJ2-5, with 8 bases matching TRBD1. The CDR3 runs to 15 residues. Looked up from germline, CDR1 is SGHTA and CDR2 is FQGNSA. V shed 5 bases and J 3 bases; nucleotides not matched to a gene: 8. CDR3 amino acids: CASSPRTGSEETQYF. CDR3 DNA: TGTGCCAGCAGCCCGAGGACAGGGTCGGAAGAGACCCAGTACTTC.

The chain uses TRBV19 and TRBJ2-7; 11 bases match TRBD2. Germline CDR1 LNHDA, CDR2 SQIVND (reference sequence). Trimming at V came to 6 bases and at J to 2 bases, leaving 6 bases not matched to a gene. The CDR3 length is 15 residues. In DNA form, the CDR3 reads TGTGCCAGTAGACCATCTAGCGGGAGGACCTACGAGCAGTACTTC. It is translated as CASRPSSGRTYEQYF.

DNA for the CDR3: TGTGCCAGCAGAATAGGTACAGTCGGTTGGCAAGAGACCCAGTACTTC. As protein: CASRIGTVGWQETQYF. The genes are TRBV7-9 and TRBJ2-5; no definite D call. The CDR3 covers 16 residues. Trimming shortened V by 6 bases and J by 2 bases, and 19 bases separated the two germline ends. CDR1 and CDR2 from the germline V gene are SEHNR and FQNEAQ (reference sequence).

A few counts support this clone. CDR3 bases: TGTGCCAGCAGTGAACCAGAAAACCTTCAGCCCCAGCATTTT. This sequence encodes CASSEPENLQPQHF. The rearrangement uses TRBV2 and TRBJ1-5; D unclear. Per the germline V gene, CDR1 is SNHLY and CDR2 is FYNNEI. Deletions cut 2 bases from V and 6 bases from J, with 11 bases between. This CDR3 spans 14 amino acids.

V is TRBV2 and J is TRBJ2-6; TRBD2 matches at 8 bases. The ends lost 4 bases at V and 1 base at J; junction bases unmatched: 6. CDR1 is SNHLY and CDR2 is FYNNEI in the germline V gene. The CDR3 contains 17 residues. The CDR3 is CASSAGGPRSGANVLTF. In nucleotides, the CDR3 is TGTGCCAGCAGTGCGGGGGGGCCAAGATCTGGGGCCAACGTCCTGACTTTC.

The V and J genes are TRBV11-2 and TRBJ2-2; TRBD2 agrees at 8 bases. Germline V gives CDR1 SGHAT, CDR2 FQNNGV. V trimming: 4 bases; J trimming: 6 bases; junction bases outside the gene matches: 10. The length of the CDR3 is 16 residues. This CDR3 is CASSSSLGLVAGELFF. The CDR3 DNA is TGTGCCAGCAGCTCCTCCCTGGGACTAGTGGCCGGGGAGCTGTTTTTT.

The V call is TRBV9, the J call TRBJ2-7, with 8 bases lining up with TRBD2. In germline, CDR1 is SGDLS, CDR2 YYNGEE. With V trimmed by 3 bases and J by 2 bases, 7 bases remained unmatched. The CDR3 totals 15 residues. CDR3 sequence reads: CASSASSGTAYEQYF. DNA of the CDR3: TGTGCCAGCAGCGCCAGTAGCGGGACCGCCTACGAGCAGTACTTC.

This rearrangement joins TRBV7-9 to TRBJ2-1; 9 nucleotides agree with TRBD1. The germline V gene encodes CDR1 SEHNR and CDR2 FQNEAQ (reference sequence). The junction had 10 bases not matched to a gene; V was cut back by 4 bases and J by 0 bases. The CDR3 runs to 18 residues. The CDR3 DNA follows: TGTGCCAGCAGCTCAAGACAGGGGGACCCGAGCTCCTACAATGAGCAGTTCTTC. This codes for CASSSRQGDPSSYNEQFF.

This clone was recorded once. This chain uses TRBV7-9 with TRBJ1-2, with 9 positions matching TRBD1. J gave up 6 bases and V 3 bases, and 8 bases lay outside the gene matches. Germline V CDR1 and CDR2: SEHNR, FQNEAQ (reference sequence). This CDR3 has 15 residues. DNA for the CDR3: TGTGCCAGCAGCTTCACAGGGGGCCCTTCAAATGGCTACACCTTC. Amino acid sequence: CASSFTGGPSNGYTF. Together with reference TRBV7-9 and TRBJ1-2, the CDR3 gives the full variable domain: DTGVSQNPRHKITKRGQNVTFRCDPISEHNRLYWYRQTLGQGPEFLTYFQNEAQLEKSRLLSDRFSAERPKGSFSTLEIQRTEQGDSAMYLCASSFTGGPSNGYTFGSGTRLTVV.

As DNA, the CDR3 is TGTGCCAGCAGCTTGAGATACCGACAGGGGATAGGCAATGAGCAGTTCTTC. It codes for CASSLRYRQGIGNEQFF. The V call is TRBV5-6, the J call TRBJ2-1; 8 bases agree with TRBD1. J lost 6 bases, V lost 1 base, and 12 bases had no gene match. Germline V gene data show CDR1 as SGHDT and CDR2 as YYEEEE. This CDR3 contains 17 residues.

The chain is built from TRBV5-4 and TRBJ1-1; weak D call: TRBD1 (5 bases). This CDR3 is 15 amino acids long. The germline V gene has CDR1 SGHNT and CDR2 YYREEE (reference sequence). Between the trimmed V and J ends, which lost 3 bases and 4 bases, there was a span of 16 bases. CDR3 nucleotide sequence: TGTGCCAGCAGCTCGGGAGGGGTTATGAGCACTGAAGCTTTCTTT. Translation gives CASSSGGVMSTEAFF. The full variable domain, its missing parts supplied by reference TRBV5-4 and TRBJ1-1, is ETGVTQSPTHLIKTRGQQVTLRCSSQSGHNTVSWYQQALGQGPQFIFQYYREEENGRGNFPPRFSGLQFPNYSSELNVNALELDDSALYLCASSSGGVMSTEAFFGQGTRLTVV.

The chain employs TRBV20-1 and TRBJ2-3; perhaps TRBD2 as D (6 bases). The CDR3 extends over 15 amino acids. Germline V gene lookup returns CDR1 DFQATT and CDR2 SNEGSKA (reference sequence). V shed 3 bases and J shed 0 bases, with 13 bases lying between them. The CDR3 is CSASSIAASTDTQYF. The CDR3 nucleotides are TGCAGTGCTAGTTCCATAGCGGCTAGCACAGATACGCAGTATTTT.

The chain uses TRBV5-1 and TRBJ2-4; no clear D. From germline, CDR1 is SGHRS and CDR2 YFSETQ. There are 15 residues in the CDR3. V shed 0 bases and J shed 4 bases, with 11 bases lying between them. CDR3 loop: CASSLAVDTKNIQYF. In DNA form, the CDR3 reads TGCGCCAGCAGCTTGGCCGTCGACACGAAAAACATTCAGTACTTC.

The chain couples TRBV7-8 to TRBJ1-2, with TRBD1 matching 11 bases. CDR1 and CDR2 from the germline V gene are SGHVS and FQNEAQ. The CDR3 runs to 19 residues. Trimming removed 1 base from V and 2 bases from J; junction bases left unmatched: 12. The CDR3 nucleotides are TGTGCCAGCAGCTTAGTTCGGGACAGGGGGTCCTCTTTAAACTATGGCTACACCTTC. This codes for CASSLVRDRGSSLNYGYTF.

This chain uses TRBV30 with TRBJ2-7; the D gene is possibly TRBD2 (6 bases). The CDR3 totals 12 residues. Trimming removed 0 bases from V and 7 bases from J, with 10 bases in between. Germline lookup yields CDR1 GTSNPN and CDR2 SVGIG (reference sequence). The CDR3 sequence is CAWSVTREEQYF. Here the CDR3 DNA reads TGTGCCTGGAGTGTTACCCGGGAGGAGCAGTACTTC.

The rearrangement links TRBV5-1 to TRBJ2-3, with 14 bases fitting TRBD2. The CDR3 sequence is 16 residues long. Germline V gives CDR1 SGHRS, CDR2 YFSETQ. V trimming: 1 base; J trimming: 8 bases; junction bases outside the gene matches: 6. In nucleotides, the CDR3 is TGCGCCAGCAGCTTGACCGGGACTAGCGGGAGCGGTACGCAGTATTTT. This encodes CASSLTGTSGSGTQYF.

CDR3 amino acids: CASSQDLGLAGEAKDTQYF. The CDR3 DNA reads TGCGCCAGCAGCCAAGATCTGGGACTAGCGGGAGAAGCAAAAGATACGCAGTATTTT. The V and J genes are TRBV4-3 and TRBJ2-3, with 14 bases aligning to TRBD2. This CDR3 is 19 amino acids long. V was pared by 0 bases and J by 5 bases, with 10 bases of the junction left unmatched. CDR1 is LGHNA and CDR2 is YSLEER in the germline V gene.